This T cell receptor beta chain was recorded in a study of T cell responses to AZD1222 COVID-19 vaccine (TCRdb year 2021). Broadly, across the study: A total of 233 trial participants underwent TCR sequencing, of whom about 210 received two doses of AZD1222 and about 25 received two doses of the MenACWY control vaccine. Trial participants were enrolled by age into 18-55, 56-69 and 70-plus year subgroups, with approximately 150, 28 and 58 TCR-sequenced participants respectively. The research as a whole found: A significant rise in spike-specific TCR breadth and depth was observed after two AZD1222 doses relative to day 0 and relative to MenACWY recipients. Because no day 14 peak-response samples were available, the repertoires could be characterized only after the peak T cell response. In the small 56-69-year group, the increase in depth fell short of significance, most likely because of low power. Most participants were white British and females outnumbered males, and the authors suggested that clonal diversity may have been underestimated. Conclusions about previously exposed vaccinees were limited because only six AZD1222 recipients were SARS-CoV-2 seropositive at baseline. The whole spike protein was spanned by vaccine-associated CD4 TCRs, and dominant responses were seen in regions 160-218 and 743-854. Epitopes outside the regions mutated in the B.1.351 and B.1.1.7 variants were reportedly recognized by nearly half of the unique spike-specific TCRs.

Notes on this clone: The target of this receptor is not known. No base quality information exists; no much larger clone differs at one position.

The time point label here, explained by the study, means: about 28 days (+/-7) after the second vaccine dose. AZD1222 recipients given second doses at about 4 weeks or at about 12 weeks were pooled, since spike-specific TCR depth and breadth were not found to differ between the two schedules. Vaccinee samples came from UK trials COV001 and COV002, including a single-blind randomized controlled phase 2/3 trial of AZD1222 (ChAdOx1 nCoV-19) in healthy adults. Trial participant PBMC samples were collected at day 0 and day 28 after the second dose for TCRbeta chain sequencing. V gives up 4 bases and J gives up 5 bases, and the segment between their germline ends measures 13 bases. CDR1 SGHTS and CDR2 YDEGEE are derived from the germline V gene. The CDR3 runs 13 amino acids, cysteine and phenylalanine included. Just the 39-base CDR3 DNA is kept, in frame starting at base 1. The CDR3 regions of human TCRbeta chains were analyzed by immunosequencing. The paper's data handling went like this. TCRs in the repertoires were compared against a reference library of SARS-CoV-2-specific TCRs that had been generated with the MIRA antigen-specificity platform. Breadth was defined as the fraction of unique TCRs that were SARS-CoV-2-associated, and depth was defined as the fraction of total T cells that were SARS-CoV-2-associated. Each spike-specific TCR was assigned to its reactive spike region and to a CD4 or CD8 class using the MIRA data. Log10-transformed breadth and depth values were compared by one-way ANOVA with Sidak's multiple comparisons tests. TCRdb provides this immuneACCESS table in a form limited to in-frame rearrangements. Some clones are lacking; in checked studies, under half of them reflect an unresolved V gene, and why the rest are absent is not known. Clone size and the V and J calls come from that table; the DNA yielded D and trimming. This sample lists fewer than 70,000 clones; 80% were detected once. The ten largest clones capture over 11% of the sample.

This specimen consisted of peripheral blood, obtained 28 days after the second AZD1222 dose. The chain employs TRBV5-8 and TRBJ2-7; the D region possibly corresponds to TRBD1 (6 bases align). The receptor's source is an adult who received the AZD1222 COVID-19 vaccine. The DNA is as follows: TGTGCCAGCAGCCGAACAGGGTCCCACGAGCAGTACTTC. The translation is CASSRTGSHEQYF.